Presented here are 20 T cell receptor beta chains from one specimen sequenced in a study of cytomegalovirus exposure and HLA in healthy donors. Generated by immunoSEQ multiplex PCR, the TCRdb table keeps only in-frame clones and is missing some. The sample lists under 75,000 clones; roughly 92% were seen once. The sample comprised PBMCs. Receptors were obtained from a young man in good health and CMV-seropositive.

The chain couples TRBV4-1 to TRBJ2-3; TRBD1 might be the D (6 bases). The V end was cut by 0 bases, the J end by 3 bases, with 16 bases between. Germline V gene sequence: CDR1 MGHRA, CDR2 YSYEKL. This CDR3 has 17 amino acids. CDR3 sequence reads: CASSQELQGEWTDTQYF. CDR3 coding DNA: TGCGCCAGCAGCCAAGAACTACAGGGTGAATGGACAGATACGCAGTATTTT.

This rearrangement joins TRBV7-9 to TRBJ1-2, with TRBD1 matching 8 bases. V was clipped by 5 bases and J by 1 base; unmatched bases: 3. The CDR3 covers 14 residues. CDR1 is SEHNR and CDR2 is FQNEAQ in the germline V gene (reference sequence). DNA for the CDR3: TGTGCCAGCAGCGACAGGGGATTTAACTATGGCTACACCTTC. Amino acid sequence: CASSDRGFNYGYTF. Based on the CDR3 plus reference TRBV7-9 and TRBJ1-2, the full variable domain is DTGVSQNPRHKITKRGQNVTFRCDPISEHNRLYWYRQTLGQGPEFLTYFQNEAQLEKSRLLSDRFSAERPKGSFSTLEIQRTEQGDSAMYLCASSDRGFNYGYTFGSGTRLTVV.

V is TRBV30 and J is TRBJ2-7; TRBD1 might be the D (5 bases). Trimming left V 0 bases short and J 10 bases short, with 13 bases between. Germline V gene lookup returns CDR1 GTSNPN and CDR2 SVGIG (reference sequence). The CDR3 totals 12 residues. CDR3 sequence: CAWSVLRAGQYF. The CDR3 region has the DNA TGTGCCTGGAGTGTACTCAGGGCCGGTCAGTACTTC.

The V gene is TRBV19, the J gene TRBJ2-2; 10 bases match TRBD2. The germline CDR1 and CDR2 sequences are LNHDA and SQIVND (reference sequence). Trimming cost V 7 bases and J 4 bases; bases outside gene matches: 9. This CDR3 is 16 amino acids long. CDR3 residues: CASNIGTSAVTGELFF. The CDR3 nucleotides read TGTGCCAGTAACATAGGGACTAGCGCCGTCACCGGGGAGCTGTTTTTT.

The V call is TRBV15, the J call TRBJ2-3; possible D gene TRBD1, 6 bases. In germline, CDR1 is LNHNV, CDR2 YYDKDF (reference sequence). Trimming pared 1 base from V and 5 bases from J, leaving 25 bases between. CDR3 length: 19 residues. CDR3 region: CATSRGEQGWGSPGDTQYF. DNA for the CDR3: TGTGCCACCAGCAGAGGCGAACAGGGATGGGGGTCCCCCGGAGATACGCAGTATTTT. Full variable domain (remainder filled in from reference TRBV15 and TRBJ2-3): DAMVIQNPRYQVTQFGKPVTLSCSQTLNHNVMYWYQQKSSQAPKLLFHYYDKDFNNEADTPDNFQSRRPNTSFCFLDIRSPGLGDTAMYLCATSRGEQGWGSPGDTQYFGPGTRLTVL.

This rearrangement joins TRBV13 to TRBJ2-7, with 13 nucleotides matching TRBD2. Germline assignment: CDR1 PRHDT and CDR2 FYEKMQ (reference sequence). The CDR3 has 16 amino acids. The V and J ends lost 5 bases and 0 bases, in that order; junction bases with no gene match: 4. CDR3 sequence (DNA): TGTGCCAGCAGCCCCCGGACTAGCGGGAGCTCCTACGAGCAGTACTTC. This encodes CASSPRTSGSSYEQYF.

The V call is TRBV23-1, the J call TRBJ2-7, with TRBD1 identical over 8 bases. TRBV23-1 is an open reading frame, and its role is uncertain. The CDR3 runs to 20 residues. V lost 10 bases, J lost 5 bases, and 31 bases stayed unmatched. The chain's CDR3 is CATRGWGQAKNRGTGDEQYF. CDR3 bases: TGCGCCACACGGGGGTGGGGACAGGCGAAAAACCGGGGTACGGGGGACGAGCAGTACTTC.

The chain carries TRBV11-2 and TRBJ1-2; TRBD1 matches 9 bases. Germline lookup yields CDR1 SGHAT and CDR2 FQNNGV. V shed 7 bases and J 5 bases; nucleotides not matched to a gene: 11. The CDR3 consists of 15 residues. In DNA form, the CDR3 reads TGTGCCAGCAACAATCTTGGACAGGGGAGGTATGGCTACACCTTC. It yields the protein CASNNLGQGRYGYTF.

The chain couples TRBV13 to TRBJ2-5; TRBD2 agrees at 12 bases. The junction had 9 bases not matched to a gene; V was cut back by 4 bases and J by 6 bases. CDR1 is PRHDT and CDR2 is FYEKMQ in the germline V gene (reference sequence). This CDR3 has 16 amino acids. The CDR3 sequence: CASSSRLAGGFQTQYF. Here the CDR3 DNA reads TGTGCCAGCAGCTCGAGGCTAGCGGGAGGGTTCCAGACCCAGTACTTC.

V and J are TRBV10-1 and TRBJ2-3; possible D gene TRBD1, 5 bases. V lost 6 bases, J lost 4 bases, and 17 bases lay in between. CDR1 is WNHNN, CDR2 SYGVQD, per germline (reference sequence). This CDR3 region has 15 residues. CDR3 residues: CASSQGGRSADTQYF. CDR3 nucleotides: TGCGCCAGCAGCCAGGGTGGAAGGTCCGCAGATACGCAGTATTTT.

The chain joins TRBV21-1 to TRBJ2-7; the listed D gene, TRBD1, was not tested against the DNA. TRBV21-1 is an annotated pseudogene. This CDR3 is built from 15 residues. The CDR3 DNA reads as TGTGCCAGCAGCACCCGGTGGCAGGGGAACTACGAGCAGTACTTC. This sequence encodes CASSTRWQGNYEQYF.

V gene TRBV5-6 combines with J gene TRBJ2-7; 9 bases agree with TRBD2. The CDR3 has 15 amino acids. Trimming took 0 bases from V and 6 from J; bases not matched to a gene: 7. Looked up from germline, CDR1 is SGHDT and CDR2 is YYEEEE. CDR3 sequence reads: CASSLVRREGREQYF. For the CDR3, the DNA is TGTGCCAGCAGCTTGGTGCGGCGGGAGGGCCGCGAGCAGTACTTC.

The V call is TRBV27, the J call TRBJ2-1; TRBD2 might be the D (5 bases). In germline, CDR1 is MNHEY, CDR2 SMNVEV (reference sequence). This CDR3 region has 17 residues. The V end lost 0 bases, the J end lost 4 bases, and 16 bases lay between the germline ends. CDR3 residues: CASSLSGSVNRYNEQFF. The CDR3 bases are TGTGCCAGCAGTTTATCGGGGAGTGTAAACCGATACAATGAGCAGTTCTTC.

The rearrangement uses TRBV27 and TRBJ2-2, with a tentative D call TRBD2 (5 bases). The germline V and J ends were trimmed by 9 bases and 9 bases, with 23 bases remaining between them. The CDR3 extends over 15 amino acids. The germline V gene encodes CDR1 MNHEY and CDR2 SMNVEV (reference sequence). CDR3 DNA: TGTGCCAGTCATGTTGGCGGAGCGGAGGTTAGGGAGCTGTTTTTT. Amino acid sequence: CASHVGGAEVRELFF.

The V call is TRBV5-6, the J call TRBJ2-7; 8 bases are shared with TRBD2. V gave up 2 bases and J gave up 2 bases; unmatched junction bases: 6. The CDR3 totals 15 residues. Germline CDR1 and CDR2: SGHDT and YYEEEE. CDR3 coding DNA: TGTGCCAGCAGCTTAGGGACGGGAGGGCCCTACGAGCAGTACTTC. Translation: CASSLGTGGPYEQYF.

The V gene is TRBV5-5, the J gene TRBJ1-2, with TRBD1 matching 7 bases. This CDR3 spans 14 amino acids. Trimming at V came to 1 base and at J to 8 bases, leaving 8 bases not matched to a gene. Germline lookup yields CDR1 SGHKS and CDR2 YYEKEE (reference sequence). The CDR3 nucleotides are TGTGCCAGCAGCTTGTTAGGGGGCGAAGAAGGCTACACCTTC. This sequence encodes CASSLLGGEEGYTF.

This chain connects TRBV18 to TRBJ2-2, with 7 nucleotides matching TRBD2. Germline V lookup: CDR1 KGHSH, CDR2 LQKENI. The V segment lost 2 bases and the J segment 6 bases; nucleotides outside the gene matches: 6. CDR3 length equals 15 residues. The CDR3 DNA reads as TGTGCCAGCTCACCAATGCGGGAGTTCGCCGGGGAGCTGTTTTTT. Translation gives CASSPMREFAGELFF.

The V call is TRBV7-3, the J call TRBJ1-1; D is unresolved. V lost 0 bases and J 1 base, leaving 6 bases between the germline ends. CDR3 length equals 14 residues. Per the germline V gene, CDR1 is SGHTA and CDR2 is FQGTGA. CDR3 in DNA: TGTGCCAGCAGCTTAACGAGGGCGAACACTGAAGCTTTCTTT. Its translation: CASSLTRANTEAFF.

This rearrangement joins TRBV19 to TRBJ2-6; D is uncertain. V lost 7 bases and J 1 base, leaving 17 bases between the germline ends. Germline CDR1 reads LNHDA; CDR2 reads SQIVND (reference sequence). CDR3 length: 17 residues. The chain's CDR3 is CASKNPSFASGANVLTF. CDR3 bases: TGTGCCAGTAAGAACCCTTCGTTTGCGTCTGGGGCCAACGTCCTGACTTTC.

The chain uses TRBV7-8 and TRBJ2-1; tentatively, D is TRBD2 (5 bases). The germline CDR1 and CDR2 sequences are SGHVS and FQNEAQ. The V end lost 3 bases, the J end lost 4 bases, and 13 bases lay between the germline ends. This CDR3 region has 15 residues. In DNA, the CDR3 is TGTGCCAGCAGCTTGGGAGTGGGGTGGTACAATGAGCAGTTCTTC. As protein: CASSLGVGWYNEQFF.